The TCR beta chain under discussion was sequenced for a study of blood T cell repertoires in COVID-19. Some clones are missing from TCRdb's copy, which holds only in-frame ones; the method was immunoSEQ multiplex PCR. The sample records 280,000 or so clones, over 85% being singletons. Each exposed participant met a COVID-19 case in the 2 weeks preceding study entry. With V trimmed by 1 base and J by 6 bases, 9 bases remained unmatched. The CDR3 totals 17 residues. Germline CDR1 and CDR2: LGHNA and YNFKEQ. The clonotype comes from a woman in her 50s who had been exposed to COVID-19. What was sequenced was PBMCs or T cells enriched from blood (not recorded which). The chain has TRBV4-2 and TRBJ2-4, with 10 nucleotides matching TRBD2. The CDR3 is CASSQVSSGGNGNIQYF. In DNA, the CDR3 is TGTGCCAGCAGCCAAGTGTCTAGCGGGGGTAACGGAAACATTCAGTACTTC.